This T cell receptor beta chain is drawn from a study of OX40 agonist ivuxolimab in advanced cancers. Looking at the study overall: Dose-escalation patients had hepatocellular carcinoma, melanoma, renal cell or head and neck cancer.

V was clipped by 2 bases and J by 2 bases, with 11 bases between them. The germline gives CDR1 MNHEY, CDR2 SMNVEV (reference sequence). This CDR3 spans 15 amino acids. Clones were read by immunoSEQ multiplex PCR, and TCRdb kept only the in-frame ones, dropping some. The sample lists approximately 67,000 clones, 80% to 90% occurring once. Patients with a history of autoimmune disease or on systemic immunosuppression were excluded. The specimen was CD4+ or CD8+ T cells sorted from blood, collected in a trial of the OX40 agonist ivuxolimab. The TCR was taken from an adult with an advanced solid tumor such as melanoma, head and neck, liver or kidney cancer. This chain joins TRBV27 and TRBJ2-3, with D perhaps assigned TRBD1 or TRBD2 (6 bases each). In nucleotides, the CDR3 is TGTGCCAGCAGTTTAGGCGGGACAACCACAGATACGCAGTATTTT. It encodes CASSLGGTTTDTQYF.